Below are 20 T cell receptor beta chains sequenced from a single sample in a study of blood T cell repertoires in COVID-19. Measured with immunoSEQ multiplex PCR; TCRdb has only the in-frame clones, and not every one. The sample has about 56,000 clones, roughly 90% seen once; the top ten hold over 15%. The sequencing sample was made of peripheral blood. All receptors come from a human donor in a cohort sampled during active COVID-19.

The chain has TRBV6-5 and TRBJ1-2; 8 bases line up with TRBD1. Germline lookup yields CDR1 MNHEY and CDR2 SVGAGI. J was trimmed by 0 bases and V by 8 bases; bases with no gene match: 2. There are 13 residues in the CDR3. CDR3 amino acids: CASRTGPNYGYTF. The DNA of the CDR3 is TGTGCCAGCCGGACAGGGCCTAACTATGGCTACACCTTC.

The chain links TRBV7-9 to TRBJ2-1; D may be TRBD2 (5 bases). V dropped 5 bases and J dropped 3 bases, with 11 bases sitting between them. Germline CDR1 reads SEHNR; CDR2 reads FQNEAQ (reference sequence). This CDR3 has 14 residues. The CDR3 loop reads CASSPGLHYNEQFF. DNA of the CDR3: TGTGCCAGCAGCCCCGGACTCCACTACAATGAGCAGTTCTTC.

This chain joins TRBV2 and TRBJ2-3; 10 positions agree with TRBD2. The CDR3 contains 17 residues. The germline CDR1 and CDR2 sequences are SNHLY and FYNNEI. The V and J ends lost 0 bases and 0 bases, in that order; junction bases with no gene match: 3. CDR3 amino acids: CASSEAGLAVSTDTQYF. CDR3 bases: TGTGCCAGCAGTGAAGCCGGACTAGCGGTGAGCACAGATACGCAGTATTTT.

The V call is TRBV5-6, the J call TRBJ2-2, with D possibly being TRBD1 (5 bases). Per the germline V gene, CDR1 is SGHDT and CDR2 is YYEEEE. This CDR3 region has 15 residues. The ends were cut back, 2 bases at V and 1 base at J, with 9 bases in the middle. The DNA of the CDR3 is TGTGCCAGCAGCTTTCTAACAGGGAACACCGGGGAGCTGTTTTTT. Its protein is CASSFLTGNTGELFF.

The rearrangement links TRBV5-5 to TRBJ2-5, with D perhaps matching TRBD2 (5 bases). Germline V gene data show CDR1 as SGHKS and CDR2 as YYEKEE (reference sequence). The CDR3 has 15 residues. Trimming pared 0 bases from V and 5 bases from J, leaving 14 bases between. The CDR3: CASSLARGLSETQYF. Written as DNA, the CDR3 is TGTGCCAGCAGCTTGGCTCGGGGTTTGTCGGAGACCCAGTACTTC.

This clone was seen a single time. The V gene is TRBV28, the J gene TRBJ2-2; 8 nucleotides align to TRBD1. V shed 6 bases and J 4 bases; nucleotides not matched to a gene: 4. The CDR3 is 14 amino acids. Looked up from germline, CDR1 is MDHEN and CDR2 is SYDVKM. The CDR3 DNA reads TGTGCCAGCAGCTGGACAGGGTTCACCGGGGAGCTGTTTTTT. It codes for CASSWTGFTGELFF.

The chain recombines TRBV5-1 with TRBJ1-5; D perhaps matches TRBD1 (6 bases). V gave up 3 bases and J gave up 4 bases, with 14 bases separating them. This CDR3 region has 15 residues. Germline V gives CDR1 SGHRS, CDR2 YFSETQ. The CDR3 protein is CASSWAGARNQPQHF. The CDR3 bases are TGCGCCAGCAGCTGGGCGGGGGCACGGAATCAGCCCCAGCATTTT.

The chain is built from TRBV18 and TRBJ1-1; the D gene is possibly TRBD1 (5 bases). The CDR3 totals 14 residues. Per the germline V gene, CDR1 is KGHSH and CDR2 is LQKENI. V was clipped by 3 bases and J by 1 base, with 9 bases between them. The CDR3 loop is CASSPRTRNTEAFF. The CDR3 coding sequence is TGTGCCAGCTCACCTCGGACAAGGAACACTGAAGCTTTCTTT. Together with reference TRBV18 and TRBJ1-1, the CDR3 gives the full variable domain: NAGVMQNPRHLVRRRGQEARLRCSPMKGHSHVYWYRQLPEEGLKFMVYLQKENIIDESGMPKERFSAEFPKEGPSILRIQQVVRGDSAAYFCASSPRTRNTEAFFGQGTRLTVV.

The DNA for the CDR3 is TGCAGCGTTCCCCCTAGGGGATGGGAGACCCAGTACTTC. It is translated as CSVPPRGWETQYF. The rearrangement links TRBV29-1 to TRBJ2-5, with D maybe TRBD1 (5 bases). Germline-derived CDR1 and CDR2 are SQVTM and ANQGSEA. V lost 5 bases to trimming and J lost 5 bases, with 15 bases between them. This CDR3 has 13 residues. Filled out from reference TRBV29-1 and TRBJ2-5, the complete variable domain reads SAVISQKPSRDICQRGTSLTIQCQVDSQVTMMFWYRQQPGQSLTLIATANQGSEATYESGFVIDKFPISRPNLTFSTLTVSNMSPEDSSIYLCSVPPRGWETQYFGPGTRLLVL.

V is TRBV4-3 and J is TRBJ2-2, with TRBD1 matching 9 bases. The CDR3 contains 14 residues. V lost 1 base to trimming and J lost 9 bases; unmatched junction nucleotides: 3. Germline CDR1 and CDR2: LGHNA and YSLEER. The CDR3 reads CASSQGTGGWELFF. DNA for the CDR3: TGCGCCAGCAGCCAAGGAACAGGGGGCTGGGAGCTGTTTTTT.

This sequence joins TRBV18 and TRBJ2-6; D is possibly TRBD1 (5 bases). The CDR3 consists of 19 residues. V was pared by 2 bases and J by 1 base, with 18 bases between. The germline V gene has CDR1 KGHSH and CDR2 LQKENI. Here the CDR3 reads CASSPFQGPGRSGANVLTF. The CDR3 coding sequence is TGTGCCAGCTCACCATTTCAGGGCCCCGGCAGGTCTGGGGCCAACGTCCTGACTTTC. The full variable domain, rest sourced from reference TRBV18 and TRBJ2-6, is NAGVMQNPRHLVRRRGQEARLRCSPMKGHSHVYWYRQLPEEGLKFMVYLQKENIIDESGMPKERFSAEFPKEGPSILRIQQVVRGDSAAYFCASSPFQGPGRSGANVLTFGAGSRLTVL.

The rearrangement joins TRBV21-1 to TRBJ2-1; the DNA was not used to check the table's D call, TRBD2. TRBV21-1 is a documented pseudogene. The CDR3 spans 16 residues. The chain's CDR3 is CATNPISRSSYNEQFF. The CDR3 bases are TGTGCCACCAATCCCATTAGCAGATCATCCTACAATGAGCAGTTCTTC.

The gene calls are TRBV7-9 and TRBJ2-7, with D possibly TRBD1 on 5 matching bases. V was trimmed by 1 base and J by 0 bases, leaving 10 bases between them. Per germline, CDR1 SEHNR and CDR2 FQNEAQ (reference sequence). This CDR3 has 15 amino acids. CDR3 DNA sequence: TGTGCCAGCAGCTTAGGGCAGGGAATCTCCTACGAGCAGTACTTC. This gives the protein CASSLGQGISYEQYF.

The chain couples TRBV18 to TRBJ1-2; 9 bases map to TRBD1. Germline CDR1 KGHSH, CDR2 LQKENI. This CDR3 contains 14 residues. The V and J ends lost 6 bases and 6 bases, in that order; junction bases with no gene match: 8. The DNA for the CDR3 is TGTGCCAGCTCGCCGGACAGGGGTGGGAATGGCTACACCTTC. It specifies CASSPDRGGNGYTF.

This chain links TRBV6-4 with TRBJ2-1; 7 bases match TRBD1. J gave up 2 bases and V 5 bases, and 6 bases lay outside the gene matches. Germline CDR1 reads MRHNA; CDR2 reads SNTAGT. There are 15 residues in the CDR3. The CDR3 DNA reads TGTGCCAGCAGTTCCACAGGGGTGGCCTACAATGAGCAGTTCTTC. This gives the protein CASSSTGVAYNEQFF.

The chain links TRBV5-1 to TRBJ2-3, with 7 bases matching TRBD2. Germline trimming cut 1 base from V and 6 bases from J; bases unmatched to any gene: 5. Germline CDR1 SGHRS, CDR2 YFSETQ. The CDR3 totals 14 residues. Written as DNA, the CDR3 is TGCGCCAGCAGCTTGTGGGGGGGTGGTGATACGCAGTATTTT. Amino acid sequence: CASSLWGGGDTQYF.

The chain employs TRBV4-2 and TRBJ2-2; D perhaps matches TRBD2 (7 bases). With 4 bases removed from V and 3 bases from J, the gap between germline ends came to 18 bases. The CDR3 is 17 amino acids. Germline assignment: CDR1 LGHNA and CDR2 YNFKEQ. The DNA for the CDR3 is TGTGCCAGCAGCCCCGCCGGACTAGGGGGACACACCGGGGAGCTGTTTTTT. Translated: CASSPAGLGGHTGELFF.

The gene calls are TRBV15 and TRBJ1-1; 11 nucleotides align to TRBD1. This CDR3 is built from 16 residues. Per the germline V gene, CDR1 is LNHNV and CDR2 is YYDKDF (reference sequence). J gave up 2 bases and V 3 bases, and 5 bases lay outside the gene matches. This CDR3 reads CATSSYGTGGNTEAFF. Written as DNA, the CDR3 is TGTGCCACCAGCAGCTATGGGACAGGGGGTAACACTGAAGCTTTCTTT.

There are a few counts of this clone. V usage is TRBV6-5 and J usage is TRBJ2-7; possibly TRBD2 for D (5 bases). Germline CDR1 MNHEY, CDR2 SVGAGI. With 0 bases removed from V and 5 bases from J, the gap between germline ends came to 11 bases. This CDR3 region has 14 residues. CDR3 coding DNA: TGTGCCAGCAGTTACTCCGGGGTAATGAACGAGCAGTACTTC. Residues: CASSYSGVMNEQYF.

The chain recombines TRBV5-1 with TRBJ2-2, with a weak D call TRBD1 (5 bases). The V gene's germline CDR1 is SGHRS and CDR2 YFSETQ. The CDR3 runs 15 residues. V shed 7 bases and J shed 2 bases, with 15 bases lying between them. CDR3 sequence (DNA): TGCGCCAGCCAAAAAGACAGTTCCAACACCGGGGAGCTGTTTTTT. Translating gives CASQKDSSNTGELFF.